The rows below give T cell receptor beta chains drawn from one sample of a study of Graves' ophthalmopathy and Graves' hyperthyroidism. TCRdb ran MiXCR on the multiplex PCR reads and lists one entry per CDR3 protein. Among around 1,200,000 distinct CDR3 sequences listed, about 38% were seen once. Sequencing input: peripheral blood or thyroid tissue (not recorded which). Receptors were obtained from an adult man with Graves' hyperthyroidism. CDR3s include the opening cysteine and the closing phenylalanine or tryptophan. The D gene is left open where the match is weak. Size tells how often a clone was seen (once, few, many) or the class of an expanded clone, and some rows leave it out.

J,size,D,V,DNA,CDR3
TRBJ2-6,NA,NA,TRBV10-3,TGTGCCATCAGTGAGGACGGCATGAACACTGGTGGACAAGCTGCTGGGGCCAACGTCCTGACTTTC,CAISEDGMNTGGQAAGANVLTF
TRBJ2-2,NA,TRBD1,TRBV10-3,TGTGCCAGCACTGGGGACAGGGGGCAAATCGGCGGGGAGCTGTTTTTT,CASTGDRGQIGGELFF
TRBJ2-2,few,NA,TRBV7-9,TGTGCCAGCAGCTTCGAGATAGCCGGGGAGCTGTTTTTT,CASSFEIAGELFF
TRBJ2-3,NA,TRBD2,TRBV7-2,TGTGCCAGCAGTTACTCACCATGGACTAGCGGGCACACAGATACGCAGTATTTT,CASSYSPWTSGHTDTQYF
TRBJ2-7,many,TRBD1,TRBV7-9,TGTGCCAGCAGCTTTCAGTCCCGACAGGGGGACTACGAGCAGTACTTC,CASSFQSRQGDYEQYF
TRBJ1-2,NA,NA,TRBV7-2,TGTGCCAGCAGTTTATCGGTGGGATATGGCTACACCTTC,CASSLSVGYGYTF
TRBJ1-2,NA,NA,TRBV2,TGTGCCAGCAGTGAACTTTGGGCCTATGGCTACACCTTC,CASSELWAYGYTF
TRBJ2-5,many,NA,TRBV2,TGTGCCGGCACCATACCCGCTATCCAAGAGACCCAGTACTTC,CAGTIPAIQETQYF
TRBJ2-6,many,NA,TRBV9,TGTGCCAGCAGTGTTGGCTCTGGGGCCAACGTCCTGACTTTC,CASSVGSGANVLTF
TRBJ2-2,NA,TRBD1,TRBV20-1,TGCAGTGCTAGAGTCCGGGACAGCTCGAACACCGGGGAGCTGTTTTTT,CSARVRDSSNTGELFF
TRBJ2-5,NA,NA,TRBV2,TGTGCCAGCAGTGGGAGTGAAGAGACCCAGTACTTC,CASSGSEETQYF
TRBJ1-6,few,NA,TRBV7-8,TGTGCCAGCAACTCCGGACGAATGGGTTCACCCCTCCACTTT,CASNSGRMGSPLHF
TRBJ2-7,NA,TRBD2,TRBV12-3/TRBV12-4,TGTGCCAGCAGTGGACTAGCGGGAGGTGCCGAGCAGTACTTC,CASSGLAGGAEQYF
TRBJ1-1,many,TRBD1,TRBV7-2,TGTGCCAGCACCTGGACAGGGCCCTACTCTGAAGCTTTCTTT,CASTWTGPYSEAFF
TRBJ2-5,NA,TRBD2,TRBV25-1,TGTGCCAGCAGCCATACTAGCGGGGGGGCCCCAGAGACCCAGTACTTC,CASSHTSGGAPETQYF
TRBJ1-1,many,NA,TRBV20-1,TGCAGTGCTACGGAGGGAGGGGGAGGCACTGAAGCTTTCTTT,CSATEGGGGTEAFF
TRBJ2-7,NA,NA,TRBV2,TGTGCCAGCAAGCGGACAGATACCTACGAGCAGTACTTC,CASKRTDTYEQYF
TRBJ2-7,NA,NA,TRBV7-9,TGTGCCAGCAGCTACACTGGGGCCGGGGAGCTGTACTTC,CASSYTGAGELYF
TRBJ2-7,few,TRBD1,TRBV28,TGTGCCAGCAGTATCGTTCCGGGACAGGGGGACGAGCAGTACTTC,CASSIVPGQGDEQYF
TRBJ1-5,many,TRBD1,TRBV7-9,TGTGCCAGCAGCGCGGACAGGGGAAATCAGCCCCAGCATTTT,CASSADRGNQPQHF
TRBJ1-2,NA,TRBD1,TRBV15,TGTGCCACCAGCAGACAAGGGGGCTCTCGAGGCTACACCTTC,CATSRQGGSRGYTF
TRBJ2-2,NA,TRBD1,TRBV7-9,TGCGCCAGCAGCCAAGACCCCCCAGGGGGCTTCGGGGAGCTGTTTTTT,CASSQDPPGGFGELFF
TRBJ1-1,NA,NA,TRBV2,TGTGCCAGCAGGACCCCCGTCCGGCGTGTGAACACTGAAGCTTTCTTT,CASRTPVRRVNTEAFF
TRBJ2-2,few,NA,TRBV4-3,TGCGCCAGCAGCCAATCGGGAGTTGTCGGGGAGCTGTTTTTT,CASSQSGVVGELFF
TRBJ2-7,many,TRBD1,TRBV7-8,TGTGCCAGCAGCTCCCGGACAGGGCTCGACGAGCAGTACTTC,CASSSRTGLDEQYF
TRBJ1-4,many,NA,TRBV20-1,TGCAGTGCGCCTACGGGCGGGACTAATGAAAAACTGTTTTTT,CSAPTGGTNEKLFF
TRBJ2-3,few,NA,TRBV12-3/TRBV12-4,TGTGCCAGCAGCACGGACTCCACCGATACGCAGTATTTT,CASSTDSTDTQYF
TRBJ1-1,NA,NA,TRBV29-1,TGCAGCGTTAATGGCAGGGGTCGTACTGAAGCTTTCTTT,CSVNGRGRTEAFF
TRBJ2-7,few,TRBD2,TRBV11-2,TGTGCCAGCAGCTTAGGTAGCAGGGAAGCACTAGCGGGAGAGTACGAGCAGTACTTC,CASSLGSREALAGEYEQYF
TRBJ2-5,many,NA,TRBV7-2,TGTGCCAGCAGCTTGAGCAGGGGCGGAGAGACCCAGTACTTC,CASSLSRGGETQYF
TRBJ2-6,NA,TRBD2,TRBV12-5,TGTGCTAGTGTTCCGGGACTAGCGGGATCTGGGGCCAACGTCCTGACTTTC,CASVPGLAGSGANVLTF
TRBJ2-2,many,NA,TRBV7-2,TGTGCCAGCAGCTTGGGAAGGGGAGGCGGGGAGCTGTTTTTT,CASSLGRGGGELFF
TRBJ1-5,NA,NA,TRBV15,TGTGCCACCAGCAGAGAAGTGACAGCGATTAATCAGCCCCAGCATTTT,CATSREVTAINQPQHF
TRBJ2-2,NA,TRBD2,TRBV29-1,TGCAGCGTTGGGGGAGGGGACACCGGGGAGCTGTTTTTT,CSVGGGDTGELFF
TRBJ2-7,NA,NA,TRBV13,TGTGCCAGCAGCTCCATCGACAGGCCCGGGCACGAGCAGTACTTC,CASSSIDRPGHEQYF
TRBJ2-2,NA,TRBD2,TRBV20-1,TGCAGTGCTCTCGAACCGGGACTAGCCCCAACAGAGCTGTTTTTT,CSALEPGLAPTELFF
TRBJ1-2,many,NA,TRBV15,TGTGCCACCAGCAGAGATGGGATGGGGGGCTACACCTTC,CATSRDGMGGYTF
TRBJ1-6,NA,TRBD1,TRBV6-1,TGTGCCAGCAGCGCAACAGGGGGAAGGCCCCTCCACTTT,CASSATGGRPLHF
TRBJ1-5,NA,NA,TRBV6-6,TGTGCCAGCAGCACACGGCCCCGTCAGCCCCAGCATTTT,CASSTRPRQPQHF
TRBJ1-2,many,TRBD1,TRBV19,TGTGCCAGTACCCTGGACAGGACGTACTATGGCTACACCTTC,CASTLDRTYYGYTF
TRBJ1-5,NA,NA,TRBV7-9,TGTGCCAGCAGCTCAGGGAGCGTTGGCAATCAGCCCCAGCATTTT,CASSSGSVGNQPQHF
TRBJ1-5,NA,NA,TRBV28,TGTGCCAGCAGTTTTCGAGATCAGCCCCAGCATTTT,CASSFRDQPQHF
TRBJ2-5,many,TRBD2,TRBV2,TGTGCCACGGCCGGGACTAGCGGGAGGGTTTTGGATACCCAGTACTTC,CATAGTSGRVLDTQYF